Each of the 23 T cell receptor beta chains below was sequenced from the same sample in a study of blood T cell repertoires in COVID-19. The protocol was immunoSEQ multiplex PCR, while the TCRdb copy is restricted to in-frame clones and leaves out a portion. The data contain some 160,000 clones, under 95% of them seen just once; the ten biggest clones take up around 5.1%. Source material: peripheral blood. These receptors were obtained from a man aged 18 to 29 with COVID-19, enrolled during active disease.

The chain is built from TRBV18 and TRBJ1-1, with 8 bases identical to TRBD1. The germline V gene encodes CDR1 KGHSH and CDR2 LQKENI. The CDR3 has 16 amino acids. The junction had 9 bases not matched to a gene; V was cut back by 6 bases and J by 0 bases. CDR3 protein: CASSSGTGALNTEAFF. The DNA for the CDR3 is TGTGCCAGCTCGTCGGGGACAGGCGCTTTGAACACTGAAGCTTTCTTT.

This clone has just one count. The chain has TRBV27 and TRBJ2-3, with a possible D match to TRBD2 (7 bases). The germline V gene has CDR1 MNHEY and CDR2 SMNVEV (reference sequence). Trimming stripped 0 bases from V and 1 base from J, with 14 bases between. CDR3 length: 17 residues. The CDR3 here is CASSLSPGGRGTDTQYF. CDR3 DNA: TGTGCCAGCAGTTTATCTCCCGGGGGGCGCGGCACAGATACGCAGTATTTT.

V usage is TRBV30 and J usage is TRBJ2-7; 11 nucleotides agree with TRBD1. Germline loops: CDR1 GTSNPN, CDR2 SVGIG (reference sequence). This CDR3 spans 15 amino acids. J lost 1 base, V lost 1 base, and 3 bases had no gene match. As DNA, the CDR3 is TGTGCCTGGAGTGGCGGGACAGGGGGTTCCTACGAGCAGTACTTC. Amino acid sequence: CAWSGGTGGSYEQYF.

The V and J genes are TRBV7-9 and TRBJ2-7; no reliable D call. Trimming pared 2 bases from V and 0 bases from J, leaving 8 bases between. The CDR3 is 14 amino acids. From germline, CDR1 is SEHNR and CDR2 FQNEAQ (reference sequence). The CDR3 nucleotides are TGTGCCAGCAGCTTACTACAGAACTCCTACGAGCAGTACTTC. Its protein product is CASSLLQNSYEQYF.

This clone was counted a few times. The J gene is TRBJ1-6, the V gene TRBV14; 8 bases agree with TRBD1. Germline V lookup: CDR1 SGHDN, CDR2 FVKESK. This CDR3 is 14 amino acids long. After removal of 5 bases from V and 8 bases from J, the junction contained 5 bases not matched to a gene. CDR3 sequence reads: CASSTRQGYSPLHF. For the CDR3, the DNA is TGTGCCAGCAGCACCCGACAGGGGTATTCACCCCTCCACTTT.

The chain uses TRBV7-9 and TRBJ2-1; D is undetermined. The CDR3 spans 13 residues. V lost 7 bases to trimming and J lost 5 bases, with 12 bases between them. Germline CDR1 is SEHNR and CDR2 is FQNEAQ (reference sequence). DNA for the CDR3: TGTGCCAGCACCCCAGGCTTCAACAATGAGCAGTTCTTC. This codes for CASTPGFNNEQFF.

The chain carries TRBV15 and TRBJ2-7, with 14 bases that match TRBD2. Losses at the gene ends were 5 bases for V and 2 bases for J; bases not matched to a gene: 11. This CDR3 is built from 18 residues. Germline values: CDR1 LNHNV, CDR2 YYDKDF (reference sequence). Here the CDR3 DNA reads TGTGCCACCAGCGCCAGTGGGACTAGCGGGAGTGGCACCTACGAGCAGTACTTC. Translation: CATSASGTSGSGTYEQYF.

The chain uses TRBV6-2 or TRBV6-3 and TRBJ2-1, with D tentatively TRBD1 (5 bases). Germline values: CDR1 MNHEY, CDR2 SVGEGT. The V end was cut by 5 bases, the J end by 10 bases, with 18 bases between. The CDR3 runs 14 residues. CDR3 amino acids: CASSAPEWGKEQFF. The DNA for the CDR3 is TGTGCCAGCAGTGCCCCCGAATGGGGCAAGGAGCAGTTCTTC.

V usage is TRBV29-1 and J usage is TRBJ2-1; 8 nucleotides match TRBD1. Germline CDR1 reads SQVTM; CDR2 reads ANQGSEA. The V and J ends lost 5 bases and 8 bases, in that order; junction bases with no gene match: 8. This CDR3 has 13 amino acids. The CDR3 sequence is CSVWTGSEDEQFF. CDR3 sequence (DNA): TGCAGCGTTTGGACAGGGTCGGAGGATGAGCAGTTCTTC.

CDR3 nucleotides: TGTGCCAGCAGTGCGGCGGACAGGCCCTCTGGGGCCAACGTCCTGACTTTC. It specifies CASSAADRPSGANVLTF. The V call is TRBV27, the J call TRBJ2-6; 7 bases map to TRBD1. From germline, CDR1 is MNHEY and CDR2 SMNVEV (reference sequence). This CDR3 has 17 amino acids. The V gene end was trimmed by 5 bases and the J gene end by 0 bases; junction bases not matched to a gene: 7.

Here the CDR3 reads CASSRTASTGELFF. Written as DNA, the CDR3 is TGTGCCAGCAGCCGGACAGCGAGCACCGGGGAGCTGTTTTTT. This chain uses TRBV11-3 with TRBJ2-2; a possible D gene is TRBD1 (6 bases). V was shortened by 5 bases and J by 4 bases, with 11 bases between the two germline ends. The germline V gene encodes CDR1 SGHNT and CDR2 YENEEA. CDR3 length: 14 amino acids. The variable domain in full, completed from reference TRBV11-3 and TRBJ2-2, reads EAGVVQSPRYKIIEKKQPVAFWCNPISGHNTLYWYLQNLGQGPELLIRYENEEAVDDSQLPKDRFSAERLKGVDSTLKIQPAELGDSAVYLCASSRTASTGELFFGEGSRLTVL.

The CDR3 region has the DNA TGCGCCAGCAGCCTTGGCGGGACTAGCGGGGTAAATGAGCAGTTCTTC. Its translation: CASSLGGTSGVNEQFF. The chain couples TRBV5-1 to TRBJ2-1; 13 bases align to TRBD2. The CDR3 totals 16 residues. The V gene end was trimmed by 4 bases and the J gene end by 7 bases; junction bases not matched to a gene: 8. CDR1 SGHRS and CDR2 YFSETQ come from the germline V gene.

J is TRBJ1-6 and V is TRBV5-8, with D hard to call. The CDR3 consists of 12 residues. Germline CDR1 is SGHTS and CDR2 is YDEGEE. The ends were cut back, 0 bases at V and 9 bases at J, with 4 bases in the middle. The CDR3 is CASSLGGSPLHF. CDR3 sequence (DNA): TGTGCCAGCAGCTTGGGCGGTTCACCCCTCCACTTT.

The chain employs TRBV9 and TRBJ2-2; 8 bases fit TRBD1. The CDR3 sequence is 15 residues long. V lost 4 bases and J lost 5; bases outside the gene matches: 7. The V gene's germline CDR1 is SGDLS and CDR2 YYNGEE. In DNA form, the CDR3 reads TGTGCCAGCAGCCCCTGGACAGGGATGACCGGGGAGCTGTTTTTT. Residues: CASSPWTGMTGELFF.

This sequence joins TRBV6-5 and TRBJ2-7; possibly TRBD2 for D (6 bases). Germline lookup yields CDR1 MNHEY and CDR2 SVGAGI. The CDR3 length is 13 residues. Trimming took 6 bases from V and 2 from J, leaving 11 bases between them. The CDR3 protein is CASSSGETYEQYF. DNA of the CDR3: TGTGCCAGCAGCTCGGGGGAAACCTACGAGCAGTACTTC.

This sequence joins TRBV7-9 and TRBJ2-7; 11 bases map to TRBD1. Trimming took 5 bases from V and 7 from J; bases not matched to a gene: 7. The germline CDR1 and CDR2 sequences are SEHNR and FQNEAQ (reference sequence). The CDR3 sequence is 14 residues long. CDR3 loop: CASSQGQGATEQYF. The CDR3 DNA follows: TGTGCCAGCAGCCAAGGACAGGGGGCTACGGAGCAGTACTTC.

CDR3 sequence reads: CASSHRGNGRETQYF. DNA of the CDR3: TGTGCCAGCAGCCACAGGGGGAACGGGAGAGAGACCCAGTACTTC. The J gene is TRBJ2-5, the V gene TRBV14; D possibly corresponds to TRBD1 (7 bases). Between the trimmed V and J ends, which lost 3 bases and 4 bases, there was a span of 15 bases. The CDR3 sequence is 15 residues long. Germline V gives CDR1 SGHDN, CDR2 FVKESK.

This sequence joins TRBV5-1 and TRBJ2-7; D perhaps matches TRBD1 (5 bases). The CDR3 runs to 13 residues. Trimming left V 0 bases short and J 7 bases short, with 11 bases between. Germline V gene sequence: CDR1 SGHRS, CDR2 YFSETQ. CDR3 residues: CASSLGRDREQYF. CDR3 nucleotide sequence: TGCGCCAGCAGCTTGGGCAGGGATCGGGAGCAGTACTTC.

The V call is TRBV28, the J call TRBJ2-3, with unresolved D. This CDR3 contains 12 residues. Trimming stripped 5 bases from V and 0 bases from J, with 3 bases between. CDR1 is MDHEN, CDR2 SYDVKM, per germline. The CDR3 coding sequence is TGTGCCAGCAGTCCTAGCACAGATACGCAGTATTTT. It codes for CASSPSTDTQYF.

This chain links TRBV30 with TRBJ1-4, with unresolved D. The CDR3 is made up of 15 amino acids. The germline V gene encodes CDR1 GTSNPN and CDR2 SVGIG (reference sequence). V was shortened by 1 base and J by 3 bases, with 12 bases between the two germline ends. The chain's CDR3 is CAWSAADIPNEKLFF. The CDR3 bases are TGTGCCTGGAGTGCCGCGGATATTCCTAATGAAAAACTGTTTTTT.

The CDR3 DNA sequence: TGTGCCACCAGCAGAGATAGGGGGACACCCCAAGCCCACGAGCAGTACTTC. Its translation: CATSRDRGTPQAHEQYF. The chain carries TRBV15 and TRBJ2-7, with D perhaps matching TRBD1 (6 bases). The CDR3 is 17 residues long. Germline assignment: CDR1 LNHNV and CDR2 YYDKDF (reference sequence). V lost 0 bases and J lost 5, with 20 bases in between.

The V gene is TRBV19, the J gene TRBJ1-6, with 7 bases fitting TRBD1. CDR1 and CDR2 (germline): LNHDA, SQIVND (reference sequence). The CDR3 is 14 amino acids. Trimming at V came to 5 bases and at J to 5 bases, leaving 3 bases not matched to a gene. CDR3 region: CASSPGQNNSPLHF. The CDR3 DNA sequence: TGTGCCAGTAGTCCGGGACAGAATAATTCACCCCTCCACTTT.

J is TRBJ2-7 and V is TRBV12-3 or TRBV12-4, with TRBD2 matching 9 bases. CDR3 length: 13 amino acids. Trimming took 6 bases from V and 4 from J; bases not matched to a gene: 4. CDR3 loop: CASSETSGYEQYF. CDR3 nucleotide sequence: TGTGCCAGCAGCGAGACTAGCGGATACGAGCAGTACTTC.